The entry that follows covers one T cell receptor (beta chain) sequence. Its antigen is currently unknown. One end of the junction does not line up with germline, which may come from a read error. These data belong to a study of cytotoxic CD8 clonotypes in ibrutinib-treated CLL. Study background: Of a cohort that held 11 relapsed/refractory and roughly 14 treatment-naive patients, roughly 18 were IGHV unmutated. The authors obtained response samples at a median of approximately 12 months of treatment, range 6 to 36.

Study observations and caveats: Public clonotypes, an uncommon group, contracted or remained stable on treatment.

Profiling relied on immunoSEQ multiplex PCR, and the TCRdb table lists in-frame clones only, not all of them. This table holds 300,000 to 350,000 clones, 80% found once. The CDR3 length is 15 residues. CDR1 and CDR2 from the germline V gene are SSHAT and FNYEAQ (reference sequence). This sequence was found in a human donor with chronic lymphocytic leukemia. The chain carries TRBV7-7 and TRBJ2-2; tentative D call: TRBD1 (5 bases). This specimen was PBMCs, taken before ibrutinib treatment. The CDR3 region has the DNA TGTGCTAGCAGTCAAGGGGCCCCTTGGGGCGGGGAGCTGTTTTTT. Amino acid sequence: CASSQGAPWGGELFF.